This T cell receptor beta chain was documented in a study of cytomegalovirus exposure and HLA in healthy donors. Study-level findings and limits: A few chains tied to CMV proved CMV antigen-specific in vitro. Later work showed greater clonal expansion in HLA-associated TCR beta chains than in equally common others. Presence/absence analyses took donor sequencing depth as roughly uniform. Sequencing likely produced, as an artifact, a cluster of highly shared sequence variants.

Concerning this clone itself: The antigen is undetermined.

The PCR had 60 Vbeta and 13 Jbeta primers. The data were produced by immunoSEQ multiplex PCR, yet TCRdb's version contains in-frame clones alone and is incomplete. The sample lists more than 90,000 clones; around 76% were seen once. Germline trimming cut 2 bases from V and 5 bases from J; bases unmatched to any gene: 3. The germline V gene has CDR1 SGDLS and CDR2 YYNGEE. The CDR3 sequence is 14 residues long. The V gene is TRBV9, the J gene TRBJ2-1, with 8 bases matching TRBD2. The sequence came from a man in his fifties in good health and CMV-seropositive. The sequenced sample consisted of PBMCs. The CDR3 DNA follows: TGTGCCAGCAGCGTCACGGGAGGGAACAATGAGCAGTTCTTC. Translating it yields CASSVTGGNNEQFF.